This entry lists 6 T cell receptor beta chains sequenced from one sample in a study of T cell repertoires in aging, cancer and after chemotherapy. Multiplex touch-down PCR with TRB-A/B primers amplified rearranged V-D-J TRB sequences. TCRdb fed the multiplex PCR reads into MiXCR, producing one record per CDR3 protein. The table includes under 900 distinct CDR3 sequences, more than 15% detected once. Peripheral blood genomic DNA, not sorted cells or RNA, was the template. Sequencing was performed on blood. Receptor source: a human donor with a blood cancer.

By sample share, this clonotype is large. The chain has TRBV10-3 and TRBJ1-2; perhaps TRBD1 as D (6 bases). Trimming took off 8 bases at V and 6 bases at J, with 31 bases between the two ends. This CDR3 has 18 residues. CDR1 ENHRY and CDR2 SYGVKD come from the germline V gene. The chain's CDR3 is CAIGVSPDSVNLVNGYTF. DNA of the CDR3: TGTGCCATCGGAGTTTCTCCGGACAGCGTAAATTTGGTAAATGGCTACACCTTC.

By share of the sample, this clonotype is large. This chain connects TRBV12-3 or TRBV12-4 to TRBJ1-2; D gene ambiguous. The CDR3 spans 12 residues. Trimming cost V 3 bases and J 7 bases, with 9 bases left between them. CDR3 DNA sequence: TGTGCCAGCAGTTTCAGCCTCGCTGGCTACACCTTC. Translation gives CASSFSLAGYTF.

The chain is built from TRBV6-5 and TRBJ1-1; 8 bases fit TRBD1. The CDR3 length is 16 residues. Germline assignment: CDR1 MNHEY and CDR2 SVGAGI. J gave up 0 bases and V 7 bases, and 10 bases lay outside the gene matches. CDR3 protein: CASTLGQGAMNTEAFF. The CDR3 region has the DNA TGTGCCAGCACCCTTGGACAGGGAGCGATGAACACTGAAGCTTTCTTT.

By proportion, this clonotype is medium-sized (0.01 to 0.1%). CDR3 sequence: CSAGSGPTQETQYF. CDR3 coding DNA: TGCAGTGCTGGGAGCGGGCCGACGCAAGAGACCCAGTACTTC. The chain has TRBV20-1 and TRBJ2-5, with D perhaps matching TRBD2 (6 bases). Trimming shortened V by 5 bases and J by 2 bases, and 15 bases separated the two germline ends. The germline gives CDR1 DFQATT, CDR2 SNEGSKA (reference sequence). The CDR3 spans 14 residues.

Within the sample, this clonotype is large. This CDR3 reads CASSPRGRGIHEQYF. The CDR3 DNA follows: TGTGCCAGCAGTCCCCGGGGTAGAGGGATCCACGAGCAGTACTTC. The genes are TRBV6-1 and TRBJ2-7; D is perhaps TRBD2 (5 bases). V lost 5 bases to trimming and J lost 5 bases, with 19 bases between them. This CDR3 has 15 amino acids. Germline values: CDR1 MNHNS, CDR2 SASEGT.

By share, this clonotype ranks as large. The chain links TRBV5-6 to TRBJ2-5, with D perhaps TRBD2 (5 bases). Germline values: CDR1 SGHDT, CDR2 YYEEEE. V was cut by 1 base and J by 5 bases, with 15 bases left in between. This CDR3 spans 15 amino acids. The CDR3: CASSLIVSGYETQYF. CDR3 bases: TGTGCCAGCAGCTTGATTGTGAGCGGTTACGAGACCCAGTACTTC.